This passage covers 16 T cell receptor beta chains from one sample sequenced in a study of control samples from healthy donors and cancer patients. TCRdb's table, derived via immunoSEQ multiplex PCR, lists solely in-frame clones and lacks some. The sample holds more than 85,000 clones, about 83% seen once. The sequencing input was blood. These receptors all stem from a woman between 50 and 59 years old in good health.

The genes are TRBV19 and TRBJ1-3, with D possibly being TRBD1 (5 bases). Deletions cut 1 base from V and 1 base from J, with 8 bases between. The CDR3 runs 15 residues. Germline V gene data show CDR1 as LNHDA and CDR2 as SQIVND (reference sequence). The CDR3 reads CASSIGQSSGNTIYF. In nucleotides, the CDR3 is TGTGCCAGTAGTATAGGACAGAGTTCTGGAAACACCATATATTTT.

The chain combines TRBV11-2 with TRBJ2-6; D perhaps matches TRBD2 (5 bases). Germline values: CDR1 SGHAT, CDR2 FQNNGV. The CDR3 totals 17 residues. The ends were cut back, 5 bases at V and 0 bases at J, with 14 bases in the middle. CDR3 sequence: CASSTRTGISGANVLTF. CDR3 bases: TGTGCCAGCAGCACTCGGACGGGGATCTCTGGGGCCAACGTCCTGACTTTC.

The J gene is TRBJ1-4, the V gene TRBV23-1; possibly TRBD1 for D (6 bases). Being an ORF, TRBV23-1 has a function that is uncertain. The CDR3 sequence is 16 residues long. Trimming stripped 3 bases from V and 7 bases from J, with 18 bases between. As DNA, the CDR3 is TGCGCCAGCAGTCACCCCAACCGGGGGGCGCTTGAAAAACTGTTTTTT. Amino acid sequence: CASSHPNRGALEKLFF.

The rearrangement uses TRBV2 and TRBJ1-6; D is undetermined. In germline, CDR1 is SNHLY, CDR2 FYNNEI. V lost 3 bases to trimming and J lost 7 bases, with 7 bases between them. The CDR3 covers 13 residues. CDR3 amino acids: CASSDRRNSPLHF. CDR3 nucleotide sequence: TGTGCCAGCAGTGATCGCAGGAATTCACCCCTCCACTTT.

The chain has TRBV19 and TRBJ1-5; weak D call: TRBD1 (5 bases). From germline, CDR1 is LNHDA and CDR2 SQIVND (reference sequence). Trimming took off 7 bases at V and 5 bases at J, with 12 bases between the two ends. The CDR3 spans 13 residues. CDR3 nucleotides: TGTGCCAGTACCACAGGAAAAGATCAGCCCCAGCATTTT. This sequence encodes CASTTGKDQPQHF.

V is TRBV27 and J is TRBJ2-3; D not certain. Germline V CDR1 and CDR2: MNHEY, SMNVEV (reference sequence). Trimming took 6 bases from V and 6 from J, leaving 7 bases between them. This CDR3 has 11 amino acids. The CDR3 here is CASRRYDTQYF. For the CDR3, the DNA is TGTGCCAGCAGGCGCTACGATACGCAGTATTTT.

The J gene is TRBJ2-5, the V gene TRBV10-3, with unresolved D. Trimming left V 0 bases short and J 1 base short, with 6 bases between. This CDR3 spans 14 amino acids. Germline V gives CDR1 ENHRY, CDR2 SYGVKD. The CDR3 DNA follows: TGTGCCATCAGTGAGTCGAGGACCCAAGAGACCCAGTACTTC. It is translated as CAISESRTQETQYF.

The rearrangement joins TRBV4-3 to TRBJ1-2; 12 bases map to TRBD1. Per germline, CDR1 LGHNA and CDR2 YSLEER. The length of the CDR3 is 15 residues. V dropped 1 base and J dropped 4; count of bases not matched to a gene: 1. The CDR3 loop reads CASSQGDRGLYGYTF. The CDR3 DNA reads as TGCGCCAGCAGCCAAGGGGACAGGGGGCTCTATGGCTACACCTTC.

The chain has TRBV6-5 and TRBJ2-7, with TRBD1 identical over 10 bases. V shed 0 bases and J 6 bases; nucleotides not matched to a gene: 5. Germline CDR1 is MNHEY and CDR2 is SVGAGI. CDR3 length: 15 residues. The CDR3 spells CASSYSGQGTTEQYF. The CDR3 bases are TGTGCCAGCAGTTACTCGGGACAGGGGACGACCGAGCAGTACTTC.

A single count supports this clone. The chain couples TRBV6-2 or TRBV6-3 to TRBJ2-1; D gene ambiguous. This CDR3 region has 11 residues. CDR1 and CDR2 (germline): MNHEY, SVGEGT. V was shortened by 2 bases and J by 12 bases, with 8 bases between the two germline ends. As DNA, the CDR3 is TGTGCCAGCAGTTACAAGGTGCTGCAGTTCTTC. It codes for CASSYKVLQFF.

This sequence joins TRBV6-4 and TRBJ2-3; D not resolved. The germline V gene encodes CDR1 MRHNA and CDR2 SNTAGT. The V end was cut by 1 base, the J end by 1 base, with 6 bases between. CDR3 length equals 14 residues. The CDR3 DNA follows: TGTGCCAGCAGTGACTTTGGGGGCACAGATACGCAGTATTTT. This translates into CASSDFGGTDTQYF.

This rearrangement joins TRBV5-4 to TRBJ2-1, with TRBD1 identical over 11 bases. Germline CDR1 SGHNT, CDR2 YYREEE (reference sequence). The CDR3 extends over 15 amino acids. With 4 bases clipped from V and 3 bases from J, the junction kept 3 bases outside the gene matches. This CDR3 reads CASSDGTGGYNEQFF. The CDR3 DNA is TGTGCCAGCAGCGACGGGACAGGGGGCTACAATGAGCAGTTCTTC. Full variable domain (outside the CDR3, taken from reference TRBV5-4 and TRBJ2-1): ETGVTQSPTHLIKTRGQQVTLRCSSQSGHNTVSWYQQALGQGPQFIFQYYREEENGRGNFPPRFSGLQFPNYSSELNVNALELDDSALYLCASSDGTGGYNEQFFGPGTRLTVL.

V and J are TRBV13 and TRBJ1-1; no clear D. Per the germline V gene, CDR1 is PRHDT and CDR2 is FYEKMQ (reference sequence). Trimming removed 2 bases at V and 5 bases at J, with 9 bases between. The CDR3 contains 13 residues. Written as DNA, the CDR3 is TGTGCCAGCAGCTTAAAGGGAGGAACTGAAGCTTTCTTT. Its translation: CASSLKGGTEAFF. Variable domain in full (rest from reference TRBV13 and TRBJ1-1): AAGVIQSPRHLIKEKRETATLKCYPIPRHDTVYWYQQGPGQDPQFLISFYEKMQSDKGSIPDRFSAQQFSDYHSELNMSSLELGDSALYFCASSLKGGTEAFFGQGTRLTVV.

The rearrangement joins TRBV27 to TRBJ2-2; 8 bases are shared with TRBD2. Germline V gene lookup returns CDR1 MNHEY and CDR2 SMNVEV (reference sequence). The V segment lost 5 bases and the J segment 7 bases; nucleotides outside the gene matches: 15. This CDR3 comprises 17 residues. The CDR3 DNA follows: TGTGCCAGCAGTGGCCACGGGGGGGGCGGCTTCGTCGGGGAGCTGTTTTTT. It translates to CASSGHGGGGFVGELFF.

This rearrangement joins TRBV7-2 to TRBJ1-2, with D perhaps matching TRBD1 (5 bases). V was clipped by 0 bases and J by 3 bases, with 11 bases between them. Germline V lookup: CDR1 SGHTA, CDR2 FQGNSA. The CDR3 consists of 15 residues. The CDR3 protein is CASSLALGGDYGYTF. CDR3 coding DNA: TGTGCCAGCAGCTTAGCGTTGGGGGGGGACTATGGCTACACCTTC.

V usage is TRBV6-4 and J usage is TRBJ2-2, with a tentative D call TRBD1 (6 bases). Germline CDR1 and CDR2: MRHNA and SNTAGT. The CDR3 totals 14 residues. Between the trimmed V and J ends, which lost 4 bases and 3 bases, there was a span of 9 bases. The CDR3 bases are TGTGCCAGCAGTGGGACAGACGACACCGGGGAGCTGTTTTTT. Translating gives CASSGTDDTGELFF.